This is a list of T cell receptor beta chains from one sample in a study of blood T cell repertoires in COVID-19. The method was immunoSEQ multiplex PCR; TCRdb's version includes in-frame clones alone and lacks a portion of them. The sample shows 150,000 to 160,000 clones, roughly nine tenths of them seen only once. Sample: peripheral blood. The receptors stem from a woman between 40 and 50 years old with acute or convalescent COVID-19. Both conserved end residues are part of each CDR3. D genes are given only for firm matches. Rows give clone size only sometimes, using once, few, many, or a class for an expanded clone.

v_gene,abundance,j_gene,d_gene,CDR3nt,CDR3aa
TRBV27,-,TRBJ1-2,TRBD1,TGTGCCAGCAGTCCAAACGTAGGGGGCGGTATCTATGGCTACACCTTC,CASSPNVGGGIYGYTF
TRBV28,-,TRBJ2-7,-,TGTGCCAGCAGTTCCGATATAGCTGGGAGAAACGAGCAGTACTTC,CASSSDIAGRNEQYF
TRBV3-1/TRBV3-2,-,TRBJ2-3,-,TGTGCCAGCAGCCAAGGGACTACCTCATCTACGCAGTATTTT,CASSQGTTSSTQYF
TRBV11-2,many,TRBJ1-1,TRBD1,TGTGCCAGCAGCTTATGGACAGGCACTGAAGCTTTCTTT,CASSLWTGTEAFF
TRBV10-1,-,TRBJ2-7,TRBD2,TGCGCCAGCAGTGAGGGGGGGAAGGGTAGCGGGACCTTCGAGCAGTACTTC,CASSEGGKGSGTFEQYF
TRBV5-5,-,TRBJ2-3,TRBD2,TGTGCCAGCAGCATGGGGACTAGCGGGGGCCTTTGGCAGTATTTT,CASSMGTSGGLWQYF
TRBV7-9,-,TRBJ1-1,-,TGTGCCAGCAGCTCTGCTGGCGGGGTCCGGAACACTGAAGCTTTCTTT,CASSSAGGVRNTEAFF
TRBV5-1,once,TRBJ1-4,-,TGCGCCAGCAGCTCCGCGGGGTCGACTGCAACTAATGAAAAACTGTTTTTT,CASSSAGSTATNEKLFF
TRBV24-1,-,TRBJ1-1,TRBD1,TGTGCCACCAGTGATGCGGGACAGGGAAACACTGAAGCTTTCTTT,CATSDAGQGNTEAFF
TRBV19,-,TRBJ2-2,TRBD1,TGTGCCAGTAGGAGGGAACACCTGACAGGGTTCACCGGGGAGCTGTTTTTT,CASRREHLTGFTGELFF
TRBV27,once,TRBJ1-1,-,TGTGCCAGCAGTTTACTTGGGGAGGGCACTGAAGCTTTCTTT,CASSLLGEGTEAFF
TRBV7-3,-,TRBJ2-3,TRBD2,TGTGCCAGCAGCTCCAAATCCCTTGGCGGGGGGCGCACAGATACGCAGTATTTT,CASSSKSLGGGRTDTQYF
TRBV2,-,TRBJ2-2,-,TGTGCCAGCAGAGACAGTGGGTGGACCGGGGAGCTGTTTTTT,CASRDSGWTGELFF
TRBV30,once,TRBJ2-1,TRBD2,TGTGCCTGGAGTGAAGGGACTAGCGGTTACAATGAGCAGTTCTTC,CAWSEGTSGYNEQFF
TRBV6-5,-,TRBJ1-6,-,TGTGCCAGCAGCCATCGGGTCGCGGATAATTCACCCCTCCACTTT,CASSHRVADNSPLHF
TRBV5-5,once,TRBJ1-1,-,TGTGCCAGCATCCTGGGAGGGTGGAACACTGAAGCTTTCTTT,CASILGGWNTEAFF
TRBV18,-,TRBJ2-6,TRBD1,TGTGCCAGCTCACCCGGGACAGGGGAGGCTGGGGCCAACGTCCTGACTTTC,CASSPGTGEAGANVLTF
TRBV29-1,once,TRBJ2-1,-,TGCAGCGTCGGACAGAGCAATGAGCAGTTCTTC,CSVGQSNEQFF
TRBV30,-,TRBJ2-4,-,TGTGCCTGGAGTCCCCATACTCACGACATTCAGTACTTC,CAWSPHTHDIQYF
TRBV25-1,-,TRBJ1-6,TRBD1,TGTGCCAGCAGTGAATCTTTTTGTATAGGACAGGAGAATTCACCCCTCCACTTT,CASSESFCIGQENSPLHF
TRBV5-1,-,TRBJ2-1,-,TGCGCCAGCAGAGGGACAACCCTCACACACAATGAGCAGTTCTTC,CASRGTTLTHNEQFF
TRBV30,-,TRBJ2-1,TRBD2,TGTGCCTGGAGAATAGCGGGGGGCAATGAGCAGTTCTTC,CAWRIAGGNEQFF
TRBV14,-,TRBJ2-2,TRBD1,TGTGCCAGCCCCAGGGGGCCAGGGACCGGGGAGCTGTTTTTT,CASPRGPGTGELFF
TRBV7-9,once,TRBJ2-1,TRBD1,TGTGCCAGCAGCTCGAAAACCGGGACAGCCTACAATGAGCAGTTCTTC,CASSSKTGTAYNEQFF
TRBV5-6,once,TRBJ1-6,-,TGTGCCAGCAGCCGGGATACGTCCTCAGCCCTCCACTTT,CASSRDTSSALHF
TRBV21-1,-,TRBJ2-1,-,TGTGCCAGCAGCAGAAAACTAGCGGGAGGGCCCAATGAGCAGTTCTTC,CASSRKLAGGPNEQFF
TRBV19,-,TRBJ2-3,TRBD1,TGTGCCAGTAGCCCGGGACAGGGGCCAAGCACAGATACGCAGTATTTT,CASSPGQGPSTDTQYF
TRBV30,-,TRBJ2-2,-,TGTGCCTGGAGTGAAGCTGAGAACACCGGGGAGCTGTTTTTT,CAWSEAENTGELFF
TRBV11-2,-,TRBJ2-7,TRBD1,TGTGCCAGCAGCATGGGACAGCCCCGATTGGGAGAGCAGTACTTC,CASSMGQPRLGEQYF
TRBV14,-,TRBJ2-7,-,TGTGCCAGCAGCCAAGGTGGCAGCTCCTACGAGCAGTACTTC,CASSQGGSSYEQYF
TRBV28,-,TRBJ2-7,TRBD1,TGTGCCAGCAGTTACGACAGGGTGGACTACGAGCAGTACTTC,CASSYDRVDYEQYF
TRBV23-1,-,TRBJ1-5,TRBD1,TGCGCCAGCAGTCTAGACAGGGACAGCAATCAGCCCCAGCATTTT,CASSLDRDSNQPQHF
TRBV27,-,TRBJ2-2,-,TGTGCCAGCAGTGCGTTACAGGGGAACACCGGGGAGCTGTTTTTT,CASSALQGNTGELFF
TRBV12-3/TRBV12-4,-,TRBJ1-4,TRBD1,TGTGCCAGCAGTTCACAGGGGGCAAAACTGTTTTTT,CASSSQGAKLFF
TRBV4-2,once,TRBJ2-7,TRBD2,TGTGCCAGCAGCCAAGACTCGCCCCGGGAGGCCTCCTACGAGCAGTACTTC,CASSQDSPREASYEQYF
TRBV19,-,TRBJ2-7,-,TGTGCCAGTAGTATAGGACAGGCCGAGTCCTACGAGCAGTACTTC,CASSIGQAESYEQYF
TRBV10-3,-,TRBJ1-6,TRBD1,TGTGCCGTCGCGGGACAGGGTAATTCACCCCTCCACTTT,CAVAGQGNSPLHF
TRBV27,-,TRBJ1-2,TRBD1,TGTGCCAGCAGTTTATCTCTCGGACAGGGTTGGAACTTCTATGGCTACACCTTC,CASSLSLGQGWNFYGYTF
TRBV3-1/TRBV3-2,-,TRBJ1-6,-,TGTGCTAGCAAAATGGGACACGAGAATTCACCCCTCCACTTT,CASKMGHENSPLHF
TRBV3-1/TRBV3-2,-,TRBJ2-5,-,TGTGCCAGCAGCCAACGCGGGACAGACCAAGAGACCCAGTACTTC,CASSQRGTDQETQYF
TRBV7-2,-,TRBJ2-7,-,TGTGCCAGCTCAACCGACAGGTATCGGTCCTACGAGCAGTACTTC,CASSTDRYRSYEQYF
TRBV5-1,-,TRBJ2-7,TRBD1,TGCGCCAGCAGCTTGGCAGGGACAGCCTACGAGCAGTACTTC,CASSLAGTAYEQYF
TRBV27,-,TRBJ2-7,-,TGTGCCAGCAGTTTATTTGCTAGCTCCTACGAGCAGTACTTC,CASSLFASSYEQYF
TRBV18,-,TRBJ1-5,-,TGTGCCAGCTCACCAGGGGGGAATCAGCCCCAGCATTTT,CASSPGGNQPQHF
TRBV19,-,TRBJ2-1,TRBD2,TGTGCCAGTAGGGGACTAGCGGGGTACAATGAGCAGTTCTTC,CASRGLAGYNEQFF
TRBV9,-,TRBJ1-1,-,TGTGCCAGCAGCCCCTTAGAAGGGGCACTGGCCACTGAAGCTTTCTTT,CASSPLEGALATEAFF
TRBV7-2,-,TRBJ1-2,-,TGTGCCAGCAGCTTGAGAACCGACAGGAGGTATGGCTACACCTTC,CASSLRTDRRYGYTF
TRBV24-1,-,TRBJ2-1,-,TGTGCCACCAGTAACCTAGCTTCGAGCAATGAGCAGTTCTTC,CATSNLASSNEQFF
TRBV21-1,-,TRBJ1-1,-,TGTGCCAGCAGCAGACTCGGGGGGGGTACTGAAGCTTTCTTT,CASSRLGGGTEAFF